This T cell receptor beta chain was identified during a study of blood T cells in healthy people across ages. The V end was cut by 6 bases, the J end by 3 bases, with 12 bases between. This CDR3 has 14 residues. Germline V gene lookup returns CDR1 MNHEY and CDR2 SVGEGT. A sample-barcoded 5' primer and a J-beta primer mix were used in a second PCR of roughly 6 to 12 cycles. TCRdb reprocessed the 5' RACE reads via MiXCR and lists one record per CDR3 protein. The sample records roughly 1.9 million distinct CDR3 sequences, about two fifths being singletons. Study-wide points: Age showed a roughly linear inverse relationship with TCR beta diversity per million T cells.

Regarding this clonotype: Its specificity is not known.

The receptor comes from a human donor in good health. Source material: blood. The rearrangement links TRBV6-2 or TRBV6-3 to TRBJ1-5; D unclear. As DNA, the CDR3 is TGTGCCAGCAGCAACCGGGCCATCAATCAGCCCCAGCATTTT. Protein: CASSNRAINQPQHF.